The 4 T cell receptor beta chains in this list originate from one sample, sequenced in a study of high-grade serous ovarian cancer treatment subgroups. Tumor samples were taken before definitive surgery or chemotherapy. The method was immunoSEQ multiplex PCR; TCRdb's version includes in-frame clones alone and lacks a portion of them. This sample has approximately 36,000 clones, with about four fifths found just once. Sequencing was performed on tumor tissue. The receptor source for this set is a human donor with high-grade serous ovarian cancer.

The chain recombines TRBV19 with TRBJ1-5; D is unclear. The CDR3 totals 16 residues. The V end lost 3 bases, the J end lost 0 bases, and 12 bases lay between the germline ends. CDR1 is LNHDA, CDR2 SQIVND, per germline (reference sequence). The CDR3 spells CASSMSPHPSNQPQHF. The CDR3 DNA reads as TGTGCCAGTAGTATGTCGCCTCACCCTAGCAATCAGCCCCAGCATTTT.

The chain has TRBV19 and TRBJ2-3; 7 bases are a match to TRBD2. V lost 1 base to trimming and J lost 2 bases; unmatched junction nucleotides: 6. Germline lookup yields CDR1 LNHDA and CDR2 SQIVND (reference sequence). The CDR3 sequence is 16 residues long. The CDR3 sequence: CASSIGGGGYTDTQYF. The CDR3 DNA reads TGTGCCAGTAGTATAGGTGGCGGGGGATACACAGATACGCAGTATTTT.

The count of this clone is one. The chain has TRBV11-2 and TRBJ2-7, with D possibly TRBD2 on 5 matching bases. Germline CDR1 and CDR2: SGHAT and FQNNGV. This CDR3 contains 14 residues. V was trimmed by 4 bases and J by 2 bases, leaving 12 bases between them. CDR3 DNA: TGTGCCAGCAGCTCCGGGGTGAGCGCCTACGAGCAGTACTTC. Its protein is CASSSGVSAYEQYF.

The genes are TRBV7-2 and TRBJ2-5, with D uncertain. V was pared by 6 bases and J by 2 bases, with 25 bases between. There are 18 residues in the CDR3. Germline-derived CDR1 and CDR2 are SGHTA and FQGNSA. DNA of the CDR3: TGTGCCAGCAGTTTACCACCCTCGCCCCGGTCCCCTCAAGAGACCCAGTACTTC. Amino acids: CASSLPPSPRSPQETQYF.